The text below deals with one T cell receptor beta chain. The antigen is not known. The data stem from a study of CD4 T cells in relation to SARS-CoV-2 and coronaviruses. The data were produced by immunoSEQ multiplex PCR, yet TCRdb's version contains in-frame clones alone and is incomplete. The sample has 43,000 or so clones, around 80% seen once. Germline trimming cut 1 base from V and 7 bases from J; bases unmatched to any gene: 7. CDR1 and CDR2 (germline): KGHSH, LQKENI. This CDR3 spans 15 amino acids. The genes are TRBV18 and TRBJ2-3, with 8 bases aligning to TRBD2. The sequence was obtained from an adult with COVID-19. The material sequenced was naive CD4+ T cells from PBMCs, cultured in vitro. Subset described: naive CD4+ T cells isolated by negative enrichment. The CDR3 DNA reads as TGTGCCAGCTCACCACTCGCGGGACTAGTTAATACGCAGTATTTT. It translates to CASSPLAGLVNTQYF.